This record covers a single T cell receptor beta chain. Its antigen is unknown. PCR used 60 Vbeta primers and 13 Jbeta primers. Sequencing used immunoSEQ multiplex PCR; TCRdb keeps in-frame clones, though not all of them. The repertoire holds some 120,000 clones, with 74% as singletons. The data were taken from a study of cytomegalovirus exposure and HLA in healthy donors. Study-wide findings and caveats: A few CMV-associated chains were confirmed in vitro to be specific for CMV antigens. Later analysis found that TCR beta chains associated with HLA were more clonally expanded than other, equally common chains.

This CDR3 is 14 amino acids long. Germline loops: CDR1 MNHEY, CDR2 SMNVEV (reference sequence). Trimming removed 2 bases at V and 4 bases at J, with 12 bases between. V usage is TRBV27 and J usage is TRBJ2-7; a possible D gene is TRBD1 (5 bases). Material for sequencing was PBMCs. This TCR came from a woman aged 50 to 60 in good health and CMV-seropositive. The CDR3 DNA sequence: TGTGCCAGCAGTTTAACGACAGCTCCATACGAGCAGTACTTC. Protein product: CASSLTTAPYEQYF.